The subject of this entry is one TCR beta chain. This entry is derived from a study of control samples from healthy donors and cancer patients. Some clones are missing from TCRdb's copy, which holds only in-frame ones; the method was immunoSEQ multiplex PCR. This repertoire shows around 20,000 clones, approximately 82% found once; its top ten account for about 28%. Trimming pared 0 bases from V and 8 bases from J, leaving 11 bases between. CDR1 is MNHEY and CDR2 is SVGAGI in the germline V gene. The CDR3 contains 14 residues. The rearrangement joins TRBV6-5 to TRBJ2-4; D possibly matches TRBD1 or TRBD2 (6 bases each). This TCR derives from an older man with head and neck cancer. What was sequenced was PBMCs. The CDR3 DNA follows: TGTGCCAGCAGTTACTCGTGGAGGGGGGACATTCAGTACTTC. It codes for CASSYSWRGDIQYF.